The rows below give T cell receptor beta chains drawn from one sample of a study of T cells in Graves' hyperthyroidism and ophthalmopathy. TCRdb re-derived calls from the multiplex PCR reads in MiXCR, one entry per CDR3 protein. The profile shows 450,000 to 650,000 distinct CDR3 sequences, 17% of them singletons. Source material: blood. The receptors shown here come from a woman aged 18-29 years with Graves' ophthalmopathy. CDR3s include the opening cysteine and the closing phenylalanine or tryptophan. D genes are given only for firm matches. Clone size is not always given. Where it is, it says once, few, many or a class for expanded clones.

cdr3_nt,cdr3_aa,d_call,j_call,clone_size,cdr3_length,v_call
TGTGCCAGCAGCTGGAGTACTAGGATCGGGGAGCTGTTTTTT,CASSWSTRIGELFF,-,TRBJ2-2,few,14,TRBV5-8
TGCGCCAGCAGCTTGACAGGAGAGGAGGGCACCTTC,CASSLTGEEGTF,-,TRBJ1-2,-,12,TRBV5-1
TGTGCCACCAGTGAATTTGTCGGGACAGAGAGTCAGCCCCAGCATTTT,CATSEFVGTESQPQHF,TRBD1,TRBJ1-5,few,16,TRBV24-1
TGCGCCAGCAGCACACAGGGAACTGAAGCTTTCTTT,CASSTQGTEAFF,-,TRBJ1-1,many,12,TRBV5-1
TGTGCCAGCAGTTGGGACATATCCTACGAGCAGTACTTC,CASSWDISYEQYF,-,TRBJ2-7,many,13,TRBV28
TGCAGTGCTAGAGGGCTCGTATCCTCCTACGAGCAGTACTTC,CSARGLVSSYEQYF,-,TRBJ2-7,many,14,TRBV20-1
TGTGCCAGCAGTTTAGAAGTGACTAGCGGGGGGTGGGCGACCCCCAATGAGCAGTTCTTC,CASSLEVTSGGWATPNEQFF,TRBD2,TRBJ2-1,many,20,TRBV12-3/TRBV12-4
TGTGCCAGTAGTATAACGGTGGAGCACCACAATGAGCAGTTCTTC,CASSITVEHHNEQFF,-,TRBJ2-1,-,15,TRBV19
TGTGCCAGCATGTGGGACAGGGGGTCGAACACTGAAGCTTTCTTT,CASMWDRGSNTEAFF,TRBD1,TRBJ1-1,-,15,TRBV7-3
TGTGCCAGCAGTCCAACTAGGCTCAATAGGAATGAGCAGTTCTTC,CASSPTRLNRNEQFF,-,TRBJ2-1,many,15,TRBV28
TGTGCCAGCAGCTTAGGTCCAGGGGGCTATGAAAAACTGTTTTTT,CASSLGPGGYEKLFF,TRBD1,TRBJ1-4,many,15,TRBV11-2
TGTGCCAGCAGCTTGAGGCAGATCAACACCGGGGAGCTGTTTTTT,CASSLRQINTGELFF,-,TRBJ2-2,-,15,TRBV5-5
TGCAGTGCTAGCTGGGAGCCGTCCGAGCAGTACTTC,CSASWEPSEQYF,-,TRBJ2-7,-,12,TRBV20-1
TGTGCCAGCCGGGACAGGGCTAATTCACCCCTCCACTTT,CASRDRANSPLHF,TRBD1,TRBJ1-6,-,13,TRBV6-1
TGTGCCAGTGAGGGGGCAGTTGGCACTGAAGCTTTCTTT,CASEGAVGTEAFF,TRBD1,TRBJ1-1,few,13,TRBV19
TGCAGTGCTAGACCCTCCCGGACAGCAATATATGGCTACACCTTC,CSARPSRTAIYGYTF,-,TRBJ1-2,few,15,TRBV20-1
TGCGCCAGCAGCTTGAACAGGGAGGCCTACGAGCAGTACTTC,CASSLNREAYEQYF,-,TRBJ2-7,few,14,TRBV5-1
TGTGCCAGCAGTTCGAGCCCGTCGACAGAAATCTACGAGCAGTACTTC,CASSSSPSTEIYEQYF,-,TRBJ2-7,many,16,TRBV12-3/TRBV12-4
TGCGCCAGCCGACCGCAGGCGAACACTGAAGCTTTCTTT,CASRPQANTEAFF,-,TRBJ1-1,many,13,TRBV5-1
TGTGCCAGCAGCTCGCCGACGGGTGCGGGCTACAATGAGCAGTTCTTC,CASSSPTGAGYNEQFF,-,TRBJ2-1,many,16,TRBV11-2
TGTGCCAGCAGCTTCTCGGGACAGGGGATCATGAACACTGAAGCTTTCTTT,CASSFSGQGIMNTEAFF,TRBD1,TRBJ1-1,many,17,TRBV13
TGTGCCAGCAGTGTTTCCGGGACTAGGAATTCCTACGAGCAGTACTTC,CASSVSGTRNSYEQYF,TRBD2,TRBJ2-7,-,16,TRBV28
TGCGCCAGCAGCCGCCGGGACAGGGGGATATCCTACGAGCAGTACTTC,CASSRRDRGISYEQYF,TRBD1,TRBJ2-7,many,16,TRBV5-1
TGTGCCACCAGTGCCTCAGCAGGGGGCGCGGACAATGAGCAGTTCTTC,CATSASAGGADNEQFF,TRBD1,TRBJ2-1,many,16,TRBV24-1
TGTGCCAGCAGACTAGCGGGAAGCACAGATACGCAGTATTTT,CASRLAGSTDTQYF,TRBD2,TRBJ2-3,many,14,TRBV12-3/TRBV12-4
TGCGCCAGCAGCCAAGGAAATACAGGGGGCTACGAGCAGTACTTC,CASSQGNTGGYEQYF,TRBD1,TRBJ2-7,few,15,TRBV4-1
TGTGCCAGCAGTGTTAACGGGGGCGTAGATACGCAGTATTTT,CASSVNGGVDTQYF,-,TRBJ2-3,many,14,TRBV28
TGTGCCAGCACGACAGGGAAGAACGAAAAACTGTTTTTT,CASTTGKNEKLFF,TRBD1,TRBJ1-4,few,13,TRBV19
TGTGCCACCCGGGGGTCCCTCACTGAAGCTTTCTTT,CATRGSLTEAFF,-,TRBJ1-1,many,12,TRBV2
TGTGCCAGCAGCTTAGCTCGCGGGGGGATTCGGGAATACAATGAGCAGTTCTTC,CASSLARGGIREYNEQFF,TRBD2,TRBJ2-1,many,18,TRBV7-2
TGTGCCAGCAGCCAGCTGGTACGCTCCTACGAGCAGTACTTC,CASSQLVRSYEQYF,-,TRBJ2-7,many,14,TRBV27
TGTGCCACTTTACAATGGGACGGTTCCTACGAGCAGTACTTC,CATLQWDGSYEQYF,-,TRBJ2-7,-,14,TRBV6-1
TGCGCCAGCAGCTTGGACAGGGGGTACAATGAGCAGTTCTTC,CASSLDRGYNEQFF,TRBD1,TRBJ2-1,many,14,TRBV5-1
TGTGCCAGCTCCCCCCAGACCGGGGGCTCTGGAAACACCATATATTTT,CASSPQTGGSGNTIYF,-,TRBJ1-3,-,16,TRBV6-1
TGTGCCAGCAGTGAATCAACAGGGTTGGATCAGCCCCAGCATTTT,CASSESTGLDQPQHF,-,TRBJ1-5,-,15,TRBV6-1
TGTGCCAGCAGCTCGCTGACAGACCGAAATGGCTACACCTTC,CASSSLTDRNGYTF,-,TRBJ1-2,-,14,TRBV28
TGTGCCAGCAGTTACTCGAGGGACAGATTATATATGAACACTGAAGCTTTCTTT,CASSYSRDRLYMNTEAFF,TRBD1,TRBJ1-1,few,18,TRBV6-5
TGTGCCACAGGACAGGGGGCGATTGGCACTGAAGCTTTCTTT,CATGQGAIGTEAFF,TRBD1,TRBJ1-1,few,14,TRBV19
TGCGCCAGCAGCCGACAGGGGGCTTGGAGAAACAATGAGCAGTTCTTC,CASSRQGAWRNNEQFF,TRBD1,TRBJ2-1,-,16,TRBV7-3
TGTGCCAGCAGCTTGGAAGATGGGGACAGGGTAAATTCACCCCTCCACTTT,CASSLEDGDRVNSPLHF,TRBD1,TRBJ1-6,many,17,TRBV5-5
TGTGCCAGCAGCCAAGGGAGCGGCGTGGAGCAGTTCTTC,CASSQGSGVEQFF,-,TRBJ2-1,many,13,TRBV3-1
TGTGCCACCGTAACTAGCGGGCCACTTAGCTCCTACAATGAGCAGTTCTTC,CATVTSGPLSSYNEQFF,TRBD2,TRBJ2-1,-,17,TRBV19
TGTGCCACCTCGGGACTTTCCGCCTCCTACAATGAGCAGTTCTTC,CATSGLSASYNEQFF,-,TRBJ2-1,few,15,TRBV10-3
TGTGCCAGCAGCCAAGCCGAGGACTACGAGCAGTACTTC,CASSQAEDYEQYF,-,TRBJ2-7,-,13,TRBV3-1
TGTGCCAGCAGTTATTCTGGGACAGGCGCTTTAACTGAAGCTTTCTTT,CASSYSGTGALTEAFF,TRBD1,TRBJ1-1,many,16,TRBV6-2/TRBV6-3
TGTGCCATCACCACCGGACAGGGCGATTCACCCCTCCACTTT,CAITTGQGDSPLHF,TRBD1,TRBJ1-6,-,14,TRBV10-3